This T cell receptor beta chain derives from a study of T cell clonality in common variable immunodeficiency. Whole-study findings and limits: In common variable immunodeficiency, TCR beta chains reportedly carried fewer deletions and N-nucleotide insertions. Compared with healthy controls, CVID subjects showed increased TCRbeta clonality, mostly in about a third. Compared with controls, CVID subjects had fewer shared TCRbeta clones.

This clone was seen a handful of times. What it binds is unknown. The missing CDR3 end, 3 residues past where the read stops, is filled in from the germline J gene. Control and CVID samples contributed equal amounts of genomic DNA. This table comes from immunoSEQ multiplex PCR, and its TCRdb copy is limited to in-frame clones, with some not included. This repertoire holds roughly 23,000 clones, and none appear only once. The CDR3 runs 11 residues. Trimming removed 7 bases at V and 5 bases at J, with 8 bases between. The germline V gene has CDR1 SNHLY and CDR2 FYNNEI. Of CVID subjects, some 15 were female and 29 male, mean age roughly 40.

V is TRBV2 and J is TRBJ2-5, with D uncertain. The sequenced sample was peripheral blood mononuclear cells. This receptor was taken from a human donor with common variable immunodeficiency. The CDR3 DNA, read in part, is TGTGCCAGCATGATAAGGGAGACC. Translating gives CASMIRET. The CDR3 in full is CASMIRETQYF.